The present T cell receptor beta chain was sequenced within a study of cytomegalovirus exposure and HLA in healthy donors. The donors (healthy individuals) were bone marrow donors. The germline V gene encodes CDR1 MNHNS and CDR2 SASEGT. J gave up 4 bases and V 4 bases, and 4 bases lay outside the gene matches. The CDR3 extends over 15 amino acids. As for this clone: What it recognizes is unknown.

13 Jbeta primers and 60 Vbeta primers were used for the PCR. Only in-frame clones appear in the TCRdb table, and some are missing; sequencing was by immunoSEQ multiplex PCR. In the table there are around 88,000 clones, around 74% of which are singletons. Study-level points and caveats: An Asian-associated ancestry cluster reportedly showed fewer N-insertions than the approximately 650-donor mean in a later analysis.

The sequence derives from a man in his forties or fifties in good health and CMV-seropositive. The chain is built from TRBV6-1 and TRBJ2-5; 12 bases align to TRBD1. Sequenced material: PBMCs. CDR3 in amino acids: CASSAGTGGGETQYF. As DNA, the CDR3 is TGTGCCAGCAGTGCCGGGACAGGGGGCGGAGAGACCCAGTACTTC.